This TCR beta chain was retrieved from a study of control samples from healthy donors and cancer patients. The method was immunoSEQ multiplex PCR; TCRdb's version includes in-frame clones alone and lacks a portion of them. The repertoire holds 98,000 or so clones, with 82% as singletons. The CDR3 has 17 residues. Per the germline V gene, CDR1 is WNHNN and CDR2 is SYGVQD (reference sequence). The ends lost 0 bases at V and 5 bases at J; junction bases unmatched: 5. V is TRBV10-1 and J is TRBJ2-1; 12 nucleotides agree with TRBD2. Sequencing used blood. This clonotype originated in a young man in good health. CDR3 DNA sequence: TGCGCCAGCAGTGAGTCGCTAGCGGGGGGGCTGAACAATGAGCAGTTCTTC. Amino acids: CASSESLAGGLNNEQFF.